This T cell receptor (beta chain) derives from a study of cytomegalovirus exposure and HLA in healthy donors. This CDR3 has 15 residues. CDR1 SNHLY and CDR2 FYNNEI come from the germline V gene. V dropped 6 bases and J dropped 4; count of bases not matched to a gene: 7. As to this clone: What it recognizes is unknown.

Study observations and caveats: Productive rates of about 90% or about 30% were seen for most TCR beta V segments in an earlier analysis.

60 Vbeta and 13 Jbeta primers were used in PCR. TCRdb's copy holds only in-frame clones and misses some; the assay was immunoSEQ multiplex PCR. This sample carries 100,000 to 120,000 clones, roughly two thirds of them seen once, and the ten largest clones take 3.2%. The chain combines TRBV2 with TRBJ2-7; 12 bases fit TRBD1. This TCR was recovered from a man aged 25-40 years in good health and CMV-seronegative. Sequencing was performed on PBMCs. The CDR3 region is CASRVGDRGLYEQYF. For the CDR3, the DNA is TGTGCCAGCAGGGTAGGGGACAGGGGGCTTTACGAGCAGTACTTC.